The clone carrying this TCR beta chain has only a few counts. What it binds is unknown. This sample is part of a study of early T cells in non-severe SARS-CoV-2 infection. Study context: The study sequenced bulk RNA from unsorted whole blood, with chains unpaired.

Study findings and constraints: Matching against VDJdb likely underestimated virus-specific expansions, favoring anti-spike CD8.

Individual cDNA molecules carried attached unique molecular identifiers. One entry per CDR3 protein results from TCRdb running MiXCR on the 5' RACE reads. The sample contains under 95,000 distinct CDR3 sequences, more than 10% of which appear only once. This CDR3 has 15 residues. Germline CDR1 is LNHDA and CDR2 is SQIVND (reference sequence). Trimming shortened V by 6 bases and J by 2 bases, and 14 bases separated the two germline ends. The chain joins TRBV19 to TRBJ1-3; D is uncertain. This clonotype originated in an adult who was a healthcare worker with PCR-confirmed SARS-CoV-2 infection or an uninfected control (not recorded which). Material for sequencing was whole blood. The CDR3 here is CASRKWADPGNTIYF. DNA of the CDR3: TGTGCCAGTAGGAAATGGGCGGACCCTGGAAACACCATATATTTT.